This T cell receptor (beta chain) is drawn from a study of shared clonotypes between healthy human individuals. This clone was recorded only once. The CDR3 runs to 15 residues. Trimming took off 3 bases at V and 2 bases at J, with 12 bases between the two ends. Germline lookup yields CDR1 SGHAT and CDR2 FQNNGV. Method: immunoSEQ multiplex PCR; TCRdb's copy keeps in-frame clones and lacks some. Of some 360,000 clones listed, 70% to 75% were seen once; the top ten hold over 9.5%. The rearrangement links TRBV11-2 to TRBJ2-3, with D perhaps matching TRBD2 (5 bases). Sequencing used memory CD4+ T cells sorted from blood. Subset defined: CD45RA-negative fraction. The TCR comes from a man aged 25-45 years in good health. The CDR3 spells CASSLRSGITDTQYF. CDR3 bases: TGTGCCAGCAGCTTGAGGTCGGGAATCACAGATACGCAGTATTTT.